What follows are 15 T cell receptor beta chains derived from one specimen sequenced in a study of shared clonotypes between healthy human individuals. Some clones are missing from TCRdb's copy, which holds only in-frame ones; the method was immunoSEQ multiplex PCR. The table shows under 850,000 clones, with 55% to 80% occurring only once. Source material: memory CD4+ T cells sorted from blood. Regarding subset: CD45RA-negative fraction. The receptors were gathered from a woman aged 25-40 years in good health.

This clone turned up a few times. V is TRBV29-1 and J is TRBJ2-3; the D gene is possibly TRBD1 (6 bases). The CDR3 is made up of 12 amino acids. Germline V gives CDR1 SQVTM, CDR2 ANQGSEA. V was shortened by 7 bases and J by 3 bases, with 11 bases between the two germline ends. CDR3 DNA: TGCAGCGAGCGCACAGGGACAGATACGCAGTATTTT. This gives the protein CSERTGTDTQYF.

The chain carries TRBV10-1 and TRBJ2-1; possible D gene TRBD2, 5 bases. V gave up 3 bases and J gave up 3 bases, with 12 bases separating them. The germline V gene has CDR1 WNHNN and CDR2 SYGVQD (reference sequence). The CDR3 extends over 15 amino acids. This chain's CDR3 is CASSDGSSFYNEQFF. The DNA of the CDR3 is TGCGCCAGCAGTGATGGGAGCAGTTTCTACAATGAGCAGTTCTTC.

V is TRBV4-1 and J is TRBJ1-1; 9 nucleotides match TRBD1. There are 13 residues in the CDR3. The germline V gene has CDR1 MGHRA and CDR2 YSYEKL. The J segment lost 3 bases and the V segment lost 5 bases, leaving 1 base of the junction unmatched. The CDR3 region is CASSRQGDTEAFF. The CDR3 DNA sequence: TGCGCCAGCAGCAGACAGGGGGACACTGAAGCTTTCTTT.

This clone was recorded only once. The rearrangement links TRBV28 to TRBJ2-1; TRBD1 matches at 8 bases. With V trimmed by 5 bases and J by 9 bases, 9 bases remained unmatched. From germline, CDR1 is MDHEN and CDR2 SYDVKM. CDR3 length: 14 amino acids. The CDR3 here is CASSTPTGVIEQFF. In nucleotides, the CDR3 is TGTGCCAGCAGTACCCCGACAGGGGTCATTGAGCAGTTCTTC.

On this clone: The same CDR3 also results from other DNA sequences found in this sample. The chain's CDR3 is CASSLDSGEGGYNEQFF. The CDR3 nucleotides read TGTGCCAGCAGCTTAGATTCGGGGGAGGGCGGCTACAATGAGCAGTTCTTC. The chain links TRBV11-3 to TRBJ2-1; 7 nucleotides agree with TRBD2. Germline CDR1 SGHNT, CDR2 YENEEA. This CDR3 spans 17 amino acids. V trimming: 0 bases; J trimming: 3 bases; junction bases outside the gene matches: 8.

This clone turned up a few times. CDR3 amino acids: CASSNQGLLGNTIYF. CDR3 DNA sequence: TGTGCCAGCAGCAATCAGGGACTGCTAGGAAACACCATATATTTT. This chain links TRBV7-3 with TRBJ1-3, with D maybe TRBD1 (5 bases). V lost 5 bases, J lost 4 bases, and 15 bases lay in between. This CDR3 is 15 amino acids long. Germline V gives CDR1 SGHTA, CDR2 FQGTGA.

This clone was detected only a few times. The V gene is TRBV14, the J gene TRBJ2-3, with unresolved D. V lost 2 bases and J lost 1, with 10 bases in between. The CDR3 loop spans 15 amino acids. Germline V lookup: CDR1 SGHDN, CDR2 FVKESK. CDR3 sequence: CASSQQAAGTDTQYF. CDR3 coding DNA: TGTGCCAGCAGCCAACAGGCCGCTGGCACAGATACGCAGTATTTT.

There are a few counts of this clone. The chain recombines TRBV30 with TRBJ2-5; no clear D. The CDR3 totals 13 residues. The V gene's germline CDR1 is GTSNPN and CDR2 SVGIG (reference sequence). The germline V and J ends were trimmed by 3 bases and 5 bases, with 13 bases remaining between them. The chain's CDR3 is CAWRKVGGETQYF. In nucleotides, the CDR3 is TGTGCCTGGAGAAAAGTGGGTGGCGAGACCCAGTACTTC.

The chain employs TRBV18 and TRBJ1-5, with unresolved D. Trimming stripped 5 bases from V and 2 bases from J, with 10 bases between. The germline gives CDR1 KGHSH, CDR2 LQKENI. The length of the CDR3 is 14 residues. CDR3 sequence: CASSATDGNQPQHF. CDR3 DNA sequence: TGTGCCAGCTCAGCGACCGACGGCAATCAGCCCCAGCATTTT.

The gene calls are TRBV29-1 and TRBJ2-5; D could derive from TRBD1 or TRBD2 (5 bases each). The J call is uncertain, as TRBJ2-7 better fits the DNA end. Germline CDR1 SQVTM, CDR2 ANQGSEA. The CDR3 totals 14 residues. CDR3 nucleotides: TGCAGCGTTGAGAGGGCAGGGCGGTCCTACGAGCAGTACTTC. Translated: CSVERAGRSYEQYF.

This clone was observed many times. Different DNA sequences within this sample yield the same CDR3. This sequence joins TRBV5-6 and TRBJ1-1; D gene unclear. The V end lost 5 bases, the J end lost 0 bases, and 8 bases lay between the germline ends. Germline values: CDR1 SGHDT, CDR2 YYEEEE. This CDR3 has 13 amino acids. The CDR3 loop is CASRTGMNTEAFF. DNA of the CDR3: TGTGCCAGCAGGACGGGGATGAACACTGAAGCTTTCTTT.

This chain's CDR3 is CASSDDEGNEQFF. The CDR3 nucleotides read TGTGCCAGCAGTGACGACGAGGGCAATGAGCAGTTCTTC. This chain links TRBV2 with TRBJ2-1; D is perhaps TRBD2 (5 bases). The germline V gene has CDR1 SNHLY and CDR2 FYNNEI. Trimming took off 3 bases at V and 6 bases at J, with 9 bases between the two ends. The CDR3 covers 13 residues.

Regarding this clone: A much larger clonotype is one base distant, so this may be a read error. The rearrangement joins TRBV7-8 to TRBJ1-1; D is unresolved. The V and J ends lost 4 bases and 3 bases respectively, with 9 bases between them. Germline V CDR1 and CDR2: SGHVS, FQNEAQ. The CDR3 contains 13 residues. The CDR3: CASSSQQDTEAFF. CDR3 nucleotide sequence: TGTGCCAGCAGCTCCCAGCAGGACACTGAAGCTTTCTTT.

The CDR3, as DNA: TGTGCCAGCAGTACCCCGGGACAGGGAGGAACTAATGAAAAACTGTTTTTT. Translation: CASSTPGQGGTNEKLFF. The rearrangement uses TRBV28 and TRBJ1-4, with 9 bases matching TRBD1. Trimming removed 5 bases from V and 1 base from J; junction bases left unmatched: 8. CDR1 is MDHEN, CDR2 SYDVKM, per germline. CDR3 length equals 17 residues. The full variable domain, with the rest looked up from reference TRBV28 and TRBJ1-4, is DVKVTQSSRYLVKRTGEKVFLECVQDMDHENMFWYRQDPGLGLRLIYFSYDVKMKEKGDIPEGYSVSREKKERFSLILESASTNQTSMYLCASSTPGQGGTNEKLFFGSGTQLSVL.

The rearrangement links TRBV5-1 to TRBJ2-3; 7 bases fit TRBD2. The V gene's germline CDR1 is SGHRS and CDR2 YFSETQ. This CDR3 has 18 residues. Germline trimming cut 0 bases from V and 0 bases from J; bases unmatched to any gene: 10. CDR3 protein: CASSLGRASGTSTDTQYF. As DNA, the CDR3 is TGCGCCAGCAGCTTGGGGAGGGCTAGCGGAACTAGCACAGATACGCAGTATTTT.